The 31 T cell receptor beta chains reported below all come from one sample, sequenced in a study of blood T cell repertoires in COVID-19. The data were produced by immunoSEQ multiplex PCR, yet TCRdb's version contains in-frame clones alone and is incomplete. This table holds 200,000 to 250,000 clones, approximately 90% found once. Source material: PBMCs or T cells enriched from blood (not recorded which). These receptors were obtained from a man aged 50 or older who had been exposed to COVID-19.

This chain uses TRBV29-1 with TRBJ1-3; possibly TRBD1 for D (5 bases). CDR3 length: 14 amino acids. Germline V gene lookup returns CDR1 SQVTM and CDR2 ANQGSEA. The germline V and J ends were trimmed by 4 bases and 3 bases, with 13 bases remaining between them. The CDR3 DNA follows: TGCAGCGTTGTTGTAAGGGGACTTGGAAACACCATATATTTT. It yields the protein CSVVVRGLGNTIYF.

The CDR3 loop reads CASSLGGDRGDEKLFF. DNA of the CDR3: TGCGCCAGCAGCCTCGGAGGAGACAGGGGGGATGAAAAACTGTTTTTT. The V and J genes are TRBV5-1 and TRBJ1-4, with 9 bases identical to TRBD1. The CDR3 covers 16 residues. V shed 4 bases and J 6 bases; nucleotides not matched to a gene: 10. In germline, CDR1 is SGHRS, CDR2 YFSETQ.

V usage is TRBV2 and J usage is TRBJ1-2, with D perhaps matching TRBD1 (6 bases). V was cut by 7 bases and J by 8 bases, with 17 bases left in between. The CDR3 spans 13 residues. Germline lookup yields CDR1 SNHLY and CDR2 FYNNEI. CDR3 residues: CASIVVAGAGYTF. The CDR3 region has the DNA TGTGCCAGCATTGTTGTTGCAGGGGCCGGCTACACCTTC.

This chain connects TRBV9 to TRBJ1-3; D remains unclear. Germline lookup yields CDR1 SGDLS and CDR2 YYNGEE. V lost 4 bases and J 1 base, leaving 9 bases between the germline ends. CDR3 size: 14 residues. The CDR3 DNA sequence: TGTGCCAGCAGCCGTCGGGGATCTGGAAACACCATATATTTT. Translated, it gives CASSRRGSGNTIYF.

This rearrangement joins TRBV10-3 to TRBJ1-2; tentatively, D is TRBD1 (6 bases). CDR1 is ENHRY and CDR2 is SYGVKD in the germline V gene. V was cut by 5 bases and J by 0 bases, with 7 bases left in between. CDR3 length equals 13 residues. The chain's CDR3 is CAISPGANYGYTF. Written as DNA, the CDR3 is TGTGCCATCAGTCCAGGGGCTAACTATGGCTACACCTTC.

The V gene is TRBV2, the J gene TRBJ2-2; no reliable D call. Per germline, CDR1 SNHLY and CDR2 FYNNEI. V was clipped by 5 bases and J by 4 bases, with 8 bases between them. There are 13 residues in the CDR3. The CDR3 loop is CASSSSGTGELFF. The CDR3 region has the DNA TGTGCCAGCAGTTCTTCCGGCACCGGGGAGCTGTTTTTT.

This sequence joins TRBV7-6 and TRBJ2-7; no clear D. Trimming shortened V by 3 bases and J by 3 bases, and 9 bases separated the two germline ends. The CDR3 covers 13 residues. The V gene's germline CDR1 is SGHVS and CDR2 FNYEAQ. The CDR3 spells CASSFAANYEQYF. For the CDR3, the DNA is TGTGCCAGCAGCTTCGCCGCGAACTACGAGCAGTACTTC.

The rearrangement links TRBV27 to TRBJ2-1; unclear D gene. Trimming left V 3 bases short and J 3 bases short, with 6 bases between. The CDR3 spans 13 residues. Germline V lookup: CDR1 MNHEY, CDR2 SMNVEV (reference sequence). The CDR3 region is CASSLTYYNEQFF. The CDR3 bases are TGTGCCAGCAGTTTGACATACTACAATGAGCAGTTCTTC.

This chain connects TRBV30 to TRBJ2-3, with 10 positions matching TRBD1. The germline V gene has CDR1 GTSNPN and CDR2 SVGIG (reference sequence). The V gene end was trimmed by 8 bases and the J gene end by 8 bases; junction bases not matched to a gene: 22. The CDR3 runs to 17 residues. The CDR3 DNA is TGTGCCGGGACCCCCCTGGGGGGACAGGGGATTCTGGGTACGCAGTATTTT. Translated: CAGTPLGGQGILGTQYF.

The CDR3 bases are TGTGCCAGCTCCGGGACAGAATACAATGAGCAGTTCTTC. This sequence encodes CASSGTEYNEQFF. The rearrangement joins TRBV6-4 to TRBJ2-1; TRBD1 matches 7 bases. From germline, CDR1 is MRHNA and CDR2 SNTAGT. The V segment lost 8 bases and the J segment 4 bases; nucleotides outside the gene matches: 5. The CDR3 sequence is 13 residues long.

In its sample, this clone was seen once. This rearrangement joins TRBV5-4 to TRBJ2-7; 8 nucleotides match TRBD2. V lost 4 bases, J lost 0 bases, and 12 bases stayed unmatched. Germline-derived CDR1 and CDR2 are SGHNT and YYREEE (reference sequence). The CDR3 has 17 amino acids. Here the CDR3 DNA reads TGTGCCAGCAGCCCCTGGGATAGCGGGGTGAGCTCCTACGAGCAGTACTTC. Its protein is CASSPWDSGVSSYEQYF.

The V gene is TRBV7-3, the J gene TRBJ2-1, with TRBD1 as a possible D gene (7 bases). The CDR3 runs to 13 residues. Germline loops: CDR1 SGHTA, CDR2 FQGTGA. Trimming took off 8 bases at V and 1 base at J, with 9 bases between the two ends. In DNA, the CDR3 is TGTGCCAGCTCAGGGGGGTCCTACAATGAGCAGTTCTTC. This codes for CASSGGSYNEQFF.

The CDR3, as DNA: TGTGCCAGCAGTCCTGGAGGGACCAATACCTATGGCTACACCTTC. Protein product: CASSPGGTNTYGYTF. V gene TRBV28 combines with J gene TRBJ1-2, with D tentatively TRBD1 (5 bases). V was pared by 5 bases and J by 4 bases, with 17 bases between. CDR1 is MDHEN, CDR2 SYDVKM, per germline. The CDR3 has 15 residues.

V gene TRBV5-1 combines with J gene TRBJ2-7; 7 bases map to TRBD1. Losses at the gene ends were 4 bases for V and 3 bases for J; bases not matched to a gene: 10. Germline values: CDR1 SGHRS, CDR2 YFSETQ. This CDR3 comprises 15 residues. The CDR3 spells CASSRRTGTYYEQYV. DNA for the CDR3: TGCGCCAGCAGCCGGCGGACAGGAACTTACTACGAGCAGTACGTC.

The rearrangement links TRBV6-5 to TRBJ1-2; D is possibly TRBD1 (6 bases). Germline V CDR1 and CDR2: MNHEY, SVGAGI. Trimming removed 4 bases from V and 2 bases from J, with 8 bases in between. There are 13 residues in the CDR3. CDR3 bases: TGTGCCAGCAGTTTGGGGGCCAACTATGGCTACACCTTC. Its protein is CASSLGANYGYTF.

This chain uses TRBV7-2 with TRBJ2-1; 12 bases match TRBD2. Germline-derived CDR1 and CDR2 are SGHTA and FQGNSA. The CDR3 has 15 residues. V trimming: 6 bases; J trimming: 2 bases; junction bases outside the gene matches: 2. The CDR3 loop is CASRSSGGAYNEQFF. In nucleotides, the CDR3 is TGTGCCAGCAGGTCTAGCGGGGGGGCCTACAATGAGCAGTTCTTC.

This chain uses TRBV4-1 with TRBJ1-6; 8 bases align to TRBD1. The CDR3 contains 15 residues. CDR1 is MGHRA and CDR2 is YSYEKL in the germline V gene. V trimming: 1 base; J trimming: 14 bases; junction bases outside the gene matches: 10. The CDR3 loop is CASSQVITGGLALHF. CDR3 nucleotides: TGCGCCAGCAGCCAAGTTATTACAGGGGGTTTAGCCCTCCACTTT.

CDR3 sequence reads: CASSQDRRDRGSNQPQHF. The CDR3 region has the DNA TGTGCCAGCAGCCAAGACCGCCGGGACAGGGGAAGCAATCAGCCCCAGCATTTT. The chain combines TRBV3-1 (or the pseudogene TRBV3-2) with TRBJ1-5; 10 bases agree with TRBD1. The V segment lost 0 bases and the J segment 1 base; nucleotides outside the gene matches: 6. CDR1 and CDR2 (germline): LGHDT, YNNKEL (reference sequence). The CDR3 extends over 18 amino acids.

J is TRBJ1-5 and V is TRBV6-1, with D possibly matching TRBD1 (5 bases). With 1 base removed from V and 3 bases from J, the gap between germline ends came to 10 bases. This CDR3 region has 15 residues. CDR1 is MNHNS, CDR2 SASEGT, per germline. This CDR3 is CASSEDRGFNQPQHF. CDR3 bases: TGTGCCAGCAGTGAAGACCGGGGGTTCAATCAGCCCCAGCATTTT.

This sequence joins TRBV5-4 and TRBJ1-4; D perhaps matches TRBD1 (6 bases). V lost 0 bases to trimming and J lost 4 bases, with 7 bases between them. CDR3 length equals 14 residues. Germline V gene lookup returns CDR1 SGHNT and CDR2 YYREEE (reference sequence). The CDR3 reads CASSLGQVNEKLFF. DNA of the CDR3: TGTGCCAGCAGCTTGGGACAGGTTAATGAAAAACTGTTTTTT.

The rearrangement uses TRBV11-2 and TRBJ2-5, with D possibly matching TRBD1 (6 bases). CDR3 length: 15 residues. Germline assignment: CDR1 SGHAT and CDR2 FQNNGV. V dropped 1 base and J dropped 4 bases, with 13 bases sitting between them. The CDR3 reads CASSLGNRVAETQYF. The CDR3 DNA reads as TGTGCCAGCAGCTTAGGGAACAGGGTAGCAGAGACCCAGTACTTC.

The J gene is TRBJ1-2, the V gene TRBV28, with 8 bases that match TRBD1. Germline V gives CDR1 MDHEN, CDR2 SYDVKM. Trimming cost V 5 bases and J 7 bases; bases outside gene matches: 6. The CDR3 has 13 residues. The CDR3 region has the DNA TGTGCCAGCAGTACACAGGGGGGAGTTGGCTACACCTTC. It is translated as CASSTQGGVGYTF.

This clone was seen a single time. CDR3 coding DNA: TGTGCCACCTTGCGGTCCGGCACAGATACGCAGTATTTT. Translated, it gives CATLRSGTDTQYF. V usage is TRBV27 and J usage is TRBJ2-3; D remains ambiguous. Trimming pared 10 bases from V and 1 base from J, leaving 12 bases between. This CDR3 is 13 amino acids long. Germline CDR1 and CDR2: MNHEY and SMNVEV (reference sequence).

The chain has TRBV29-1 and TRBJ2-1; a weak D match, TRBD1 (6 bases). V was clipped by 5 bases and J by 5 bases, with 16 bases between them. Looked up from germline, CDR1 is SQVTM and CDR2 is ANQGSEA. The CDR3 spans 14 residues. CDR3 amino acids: CSVIGQILNNEQFF. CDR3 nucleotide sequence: TGCAGCGTTATAGGACAGATCCTCAACAATGAGCAGTTCTTC.

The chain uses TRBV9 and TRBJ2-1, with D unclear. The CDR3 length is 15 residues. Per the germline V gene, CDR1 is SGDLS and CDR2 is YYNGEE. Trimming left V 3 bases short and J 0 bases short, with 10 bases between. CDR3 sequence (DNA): TGTGCCAGCAGCGCAGCGCCTCGCTCCTACAATGAGCAGTTCTTC. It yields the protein CASSAAPRSYNEQFF. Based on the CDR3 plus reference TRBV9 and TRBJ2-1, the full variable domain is DSGVTQTPKHLITATGQRVTLRCSPRSGDLSVYWYQQSLDQGLQFLIQYYNGEERAKGNILERFSAQQFPDLHSELNLSSLELGDSALYFCASSAAPRSYNEQFFGPGTRLTVL.

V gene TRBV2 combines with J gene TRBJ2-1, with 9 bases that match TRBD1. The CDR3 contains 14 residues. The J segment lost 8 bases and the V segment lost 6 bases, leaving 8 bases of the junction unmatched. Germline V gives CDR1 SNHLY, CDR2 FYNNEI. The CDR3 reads CASRPRTGEDEQFF. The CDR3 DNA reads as TGTGCCAGCAGACCAAGGACAGGGGAGGATGAGCAGTTCTTC.

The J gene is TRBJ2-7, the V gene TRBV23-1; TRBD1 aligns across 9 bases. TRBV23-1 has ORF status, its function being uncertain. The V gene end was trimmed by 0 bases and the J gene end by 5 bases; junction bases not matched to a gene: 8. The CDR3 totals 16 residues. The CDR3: CASSQSGDRDRHEQYV. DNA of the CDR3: TGCGCCAGCAGTCAATCTGGGGACAGGGATCGCCACGAGCAGTACGTC.

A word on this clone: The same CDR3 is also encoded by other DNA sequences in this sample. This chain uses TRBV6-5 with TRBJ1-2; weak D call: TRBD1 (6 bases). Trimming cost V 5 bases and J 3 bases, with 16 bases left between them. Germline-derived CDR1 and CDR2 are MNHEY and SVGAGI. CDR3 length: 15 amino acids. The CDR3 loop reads CASSPTGSWDYGYTF. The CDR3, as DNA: TGTGCCAGCAGTCCCACAGGGAGTTGGGACTATGGCTACACCTTC.

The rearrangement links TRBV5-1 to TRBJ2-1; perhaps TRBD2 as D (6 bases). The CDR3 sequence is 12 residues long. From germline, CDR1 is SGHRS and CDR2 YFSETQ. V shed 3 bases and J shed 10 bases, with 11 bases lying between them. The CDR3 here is CASSSLAGEQFF. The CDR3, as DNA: TGCGCCAGCAGCTCACTAGCTGGGGAGCAGTTCTTC.

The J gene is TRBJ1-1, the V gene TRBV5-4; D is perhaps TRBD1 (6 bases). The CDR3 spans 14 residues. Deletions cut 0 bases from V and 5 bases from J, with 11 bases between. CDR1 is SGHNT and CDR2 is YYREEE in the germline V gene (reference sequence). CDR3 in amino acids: CASSLARGRTEAFF. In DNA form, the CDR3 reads TGTGCCAGCAGCTTGGCGCGGGGGCGAACTGAAGCTTTCTTT.

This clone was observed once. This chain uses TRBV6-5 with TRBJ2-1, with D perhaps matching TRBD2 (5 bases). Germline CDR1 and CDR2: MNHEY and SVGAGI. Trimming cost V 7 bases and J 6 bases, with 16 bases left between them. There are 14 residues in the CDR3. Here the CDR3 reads CASTKTLGPNEQFF. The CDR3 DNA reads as TGTGCCAGCACTAAAACACTAGGACCCAATGAGCAGTTCTTC.